The 31 T cell receptor beta chains below come from one sample, sequenced in a study of CD8 T cells in ankylosing spondylitis. TCRdb processed the 5' RACE reads anew with MiXCR; each CDR3 protein has one entry. The sample lists some 130,000 distinct CDR3 sequences, approximately 7.4% occurring once. Sequencing was carried out using blood, either unsorted or a sorted T cell fraction (not recorded which). Receptors were obtained from a female donor with ankylosing spondylitis or in good health (not recorded which).

The chain recombines TRBV7-9 with TRBJ2-3; D is possibly TRBD1 or TRBD2 (5 bases each). This CDR3 is 13 amino acids long. CDR1 SEHNR and CDR2 FQNEAQ come from the germline V gene (reference sequence). V gave up 4 bases and J gave up 6 bases, with 11 bases separating them. CDR3 sequence (DNA): TGTGCCAGCAGCTCGGGACGATTGGATACGCAGTATTTT. Amino acids: CASSSGRLDTQYF.

This clonotype was detected many times. This sequence joins TRBV5-7 and TRBJ1-2; D might be TRBD1 (5 bases). TRBV5-7 is an ORF, and what it does is uncertain. V gave up 2 bases and J gave up 5 bases, with 16 bases separating them. CDR3 length: 15 residues. CDR3 region: CASSFHYTGGYGYTF. CDR3 in DNA: TGTGCCAGCAGCTTCCACTATACTGGGGGATATGGCTACACCTTC.

This clonotype was observed many times. The V call is TRBV7-2, the J call TRBJ2-7; maybe TRBD2 (5 bases). CDR1 and CDR2 from the germline V gene are SGHTA and FQGNSA. V lost 3 bases and J lost 4, with 10 bases in between. The CDR3 sequence is 13 residues long. The CDR3 protein is CASSFRRGYEQYF. CDR3 DNA sequence: TGTGCCAGCAGCTTTCGTCGGGGTTACGAGCAGTACTTC.

This rearrangement joins TRBV3-1 to TRBJ2-1, with D perhaps matching TRBD1 (5 bases). Germline CDR1 LGHDT, CDR2 YNNKEL (reference sequence). V lost 0 bases and J 5 bases, leaving 8 bases between the germline ends. This CDR3 has 14 residues. Here the CDR3 DNA reads TGTGCCAGCAGCCAAGAGGGGCGGAACAATGAGCAGTTCTTC. It translates to CASSQEGRNNEQFF.

In this sample, this clonotype turned up many times. V and J are TRBV5-1 and TRBJ2-7; 7 bases line up with TRBD1. Looked up from germline, CDR1 is SGHRS and CDR2 is YFSETQ. The V and J ends lost 4 bases and 6 bases, in that order; junction bases with no gene match: 10. This CDR3 contains 14 residues. The CDR3 region is CASSPRDRSGEQYF. The CDR3 DNA reads TGCGCCAGCAGCCCAAGGGACAGATCCGGCGAGCAGTACTTC.

This clonotype was counted at least ten times. J is TRBJ2-5 and V is TRBV20-1, with D uncertain. This CDR3 contains 14 residues. Germline CDR1 and CDR2: DFQATT and SNEGSKA (reference sequence). The V end was cut by 3 bases, the J end by 2 bases, with 13 bases between. The CDR3 is CSASRSGYQETQYF. As DNA, the CDR3 is TGCAGTGCTAGTAGGTCGGGCTATCAAGAGACCCAGTACTTC.

This clonotype was picked up many times. The chain links TRBV4-2 to TRBJ2-3; TRBD1 matches at 7 bases. This CDR3 has 14 residues. V shed 3 bases, J shed 6 bases, and the junction held 6 bases outside the gene matches. The germline V gene encodes CDR1 LGHNA and CDR2 YNFKEQ. Written as DNA, the CDR3 is TGTGCCAGCAGCCAGGGGACAGTCGGGGATACGCAGTATTTT. As protein: CASSQGTVGDTQYF.

In its sample, this clonotype was seen many times. The V gene is TRBV19, the J gene TRBJ2-3, with D unresolved. This CDR3 spans 10 amino acids. The ends were cut back, 8 bases at V and 1 base at J, with 1 base in the middle. CDR1 and CDR2 from the germline V gene are LNHDA and SQIVND (reference sequence). This chain's CDR3 is CASGTDTQYF. CDR3 DNA sequence: TGTGCCAGTGGCACAGATACGCAGTATTTT.

This clonotype was observed at least ten times. The chain joins TRBV14 to TRBJ2-2; 9 bases map to TRBD2. The CDR3 loop spans 17 amino acids. Germline V gene data show CDR1 as SGHDN and CDR2 as FVKESK. V dropped 0 bases and J dropped 6; count of bases not matched to a gene: 8. The CDR3, as DNA: TGTGCCAGCAGCCAAGATGGGCCTAGCGGGGCAGCCGGGGAGCTGTTTTTT. Translating it yields CASSQDGPSGAAGELFF. Looking up the rest from reference TRBV14 and TRBJ2-2 gives the full variable domain: EAGVTQFPSHSVIEKGQTVTLRCDPISGHDNLYWYRRVMGKEIKFLLHFVKESKQDESGMPNNRFLAERTGGTYSTLKVQPAELEDSGVYFCASSQDGPSGAAGELFFGEGSRLTVL.

This clonotype came up many times. The chain links TRBV11-2 to TRBJ2-1; D might be TRBD2 (5 bases). This CDR3 is 12 amino acids long. The germline gives CDR1 SGHAT, CDR2 FQNNGV. V was clipped by 4 bases and J by 12 bases, with 13 bases between them. The CDR3, as DNA: TGTGCCAGCAGCTCGAGACTATTTGCGCAGTTCTTC. This sequence encodes CASSSRLFAQFF.

This clonotype was found many times. The chain combines TRBV16 with TRBJ1-5, with D possibly matching TRBD1 (5 bases). The CDR3 has 15 amino acids. From germline, CDR1 is KGHSY and CDR2 FQNENV. The V gene lost 2 bases and the J gene lost 2 bases, with 10 bases spanning the gap. The CDR3 DNA reads TGTGCCAGCAGCCAAGGGGGACGAGGCAATCAGCCCCAGCATTTT. It translates to CASSQGGRGNQPQHF.

This clonotype was counted at least ten times. This chain connects TRBV5-1 to TRBJ1-5; D not resolved. CDR3 size: 14 residues. Trimming removed 5 bases at V and 7 bases at J, with 16 bases between. From germline, CDR1 is SGHRS and CDR2 YFSETQ. The CDR3, as DNA: TGCGCCAGCAGTCTGGAGGGAGAAGGGCAGCCCCAGCATTTT. Its translation: CASSLEGEGQPQHF. Full variable domain (outside the CDR3, taken from reference TRBV5-1 and TRBJ1-5): KAGVTQTPRYLIKTRGQQVTLSCSPISGHRSVSWYQQTPGQGLQFLFEYFSETQRNKGNFPGRFSGRQFSNSRSEMNVSTLELGDSALYLCASSLEGEGQPQHFGDGTRLSIL.

This chain links TRBV24-1 with TRBJ2-7; D is unresolved. V lost 2 bases to trimming and J lost 7 bases, with 14 bases between them. This CDR3 comprises 14 residues. Germline values: CDR1 KGHDR, CDR2 SFDVKD. CDR3 nucleotides: TGTGCCACCAGTGATTCGACATTCCCTACAGAGCAGTACTTC. Translation gives CATSDSTFPTEQYF.

This clonotype was seen repeatedly, ten times or more. This chain connects TRBV7-3 to TRBJ2-3; 9 bases fit TRBD2. Trimming took 7 bases from V and 2 from J; bases not matched to a gene: 7. The CDR3 runs to 15 residues. Germline assignment: CDR1 SGHTA and CDR2 FQGTGA. The CDR3 bases are TGTGCCAGCAACGTAGCGGGGGAATACACAGATACGCAGTATTTT. As protein: CASNVAGEYTDTQYF.

This clonotype occurred a few times. J is TRBJ2-2 and V is TRBV15, with D possibly TRBD2 on 5 matching bases. The CDR3 contains 16 residues. Trimming stripped 1 base from V and 3 bases from J, with 12 bases between. CDR1 and CDR2 (germline): LNHNV, YYDKDF (reference sequence). CDR3 nucleotides: TGTGCCACCAGCAGAGGGTTCGGGGATGACACCGGGGAGCTGTTTTTT. Protein product: CATSRGFGDDTGELFF.

Points on this clonotype: This may be a read error, as it is one base from a much larger clone. The chain recombines TRBV27 with TRBJ2-5, with a weak D call TRBD1 (5 bases). The CDR3 length is 14 residues. Germline V gives CDR1 MNHEY, CDR2 SMNVEV (reference sequence). In DNA, the CDR3 is TGTGCCAGCAGTCCAACAGGCAGGCGAGAGACCCAGTGCTTC. Amino acids: CASSPTGRRETQCF.

This clonotype showed up many times. J is TRBJ1-1 and V is TRBV12-3 or TRBV12-4; D is uncertain. The CDR3 has 13 residues. The germline V and J ends were trimmed by 2 bases and 5 bases, with 9 bases remaining between them. In DNA, the CDR3 is TGTGCCAGCAGTTTACGAGAGAGGACTGAAGCTTTCTTT. Protein sequence: CASSLRERTEAFF.

Many counts were recorded for this clonotype. This chain uses TRBV20-1 with TRBJ2-2; 13 bases match TRBD2. V shed 5 bases, J shed 6 bases, and the junction held 6 bases outside the gene matches. This CDR3 is built from 15 residues. Germline loops: CDR1 DFQATT, CDR2 SNEGSKA (reference sequence). The CDR3 nucleotides read TGCAGTGCTCAACTAGCGGGAGGGCGGTCCGGGGAGCTGTTTTTT. This translates into CSAQLAGGRSGELFF.

This clonotype was seen more than once but under ten times. The chain is built from TRBV30 and TRBJ2-3; a possible D gene is TRBD2 (6 bases). The germline V and J ends were trimmed by 5 bases and 0 bases, with 15 bases remaining between them. This CDR3 is built from 15 residues. Germline V CDR1 and CDR2: GTSNPN, SVGIG (reference sequence). CDR3 bases: TGTGCCTGGGGGGCGGGGAACCCTAGCACAGATACGCAGTATTTT. Amino acids: CAWGAGNPSTDTQYF. Full variable domain (remainder filled in from reference TRBV30 and TRBJ2-3): SQTIHQWPATLVQPVGSPLSLECTVEGTSNPNLYWYRQAAGRGLQLLFYSVGIGQISSEVPQNLSASRPQDRQFILSSKKLLLSDSGFYLCAWGAGNPSTDTQYFGPGTRLTVL.

This clonotype has ten or more counts. The chain has TRBV7-3 and TRBJ2-1, with 7 bases lining up with TRBD2. V lost 0 bases and J lost 3; bases outside the gene matches: 2. CDR1 and CDR2 (germline): SGHTA, FQGTGA. This CDR3 contains 15 residues. The CDR3 DNA sequence: TGTGCCAGCAGCTTAACCCGGGGGGACTACAATGAGCAGTTCTTC. As protein: CASSLTRGDYNEQFF.

This clonotype was counted at least ten times. This chain links TRBV7-2 with TRBJ1-1, with a tentative D call TRBD1 (6 bases). With 3 bases removed from V and 4 bases from J, the gap between germline ends came to 15 bases. Germline V gives CDR1 SGHTA, CDR2 FQGNSA. The CDR3 is made up of 15 amino acids. CDR3 loop: CASSFGGAGATEAFF. DNA of the CDR3: TGTGCCAGCAGCTTCGGGGGCGCAGGGGCCACTGAAGCTTTCTTT.

There are many counts of this clonotype. This chain connects TRBV12-3 or TRBV12-4 to TRBJ1-2; D might be TRBD1 (5 bases). The CDR3 is made up of 11 amino acids. Trimming pared 8 bases from V and 7 bases from J, leaving 11 bases between. The CDR3 DNA follows: TGTGCCAGCCAGGGTCGTGGTGGCTACACCTTC. Its protein is CASQGRGGYTF.

At least ten counts were recorded for this clonotype. The V gene is TRBV5-1, the J gene TRBJ2-3, with TRBD2 matching 9 bases. This CDR3 is 15 amino acids long. Germline loops: CDR1 SGHRS, CDR2 YFSETQ. After removal of 4 bases from V and 6 bases from J, the junction contained 9 bases not matched to a gene. CDR3 coding DNA: TGCGCCAGCAGCCCAAGCGGGGGGCCCTCCGATACGCAGTATTTT. Its translation is CASSPSGGPSDTQYF.

By share, this clonotype counts as medium-sized. The CDR3 DNA reads as TGCGCCAGCAGCTTTCAGGGCGAGAGATACAATGAGCAGTTCTTC. It encodes CASSFQGERYNEQFF. The V call is TRBV5-1, the J call TRBJ2-1; perhaps TRBD1 as D (5 bases). Germline values: CDR1 SGHRS, CDR2 YFSETQ. The CDR3 has 15 amino acids. Trimming took 2 bases from V and 4 from J, leaving 13 bases between them.

This clonotype was observed at least ten times. The chain carries TRBV4-1 and TRBJ2-7, with D unresolved. The germline gives CDR1 MGHRA, CDR2 YSYEKL. V was clipped by 3 bases and J by 3 bases, with 15 bases between them. The CDR3 spans 15 residues. CDR3 sequence reads: CASSHPAQKVYEQYF. In DNA form, the CDR3 reads TGCGCCAGCAGCCATCCCGCTCAAAAGGTCTACGAGCAGTACTTC.

This clonotype was picked up many times. The chain is built from TRBV19 and TRBJ2-1, with 13 bases fitting TRBD2. The CDR3 is 16 amino acids. Germline CDR1 reads LNHDA; CDR2 reads SQIVND (reference sequence). With V trimmed by 3 bases and J by 3 bases, 2 bases remained unmatched. In DNA, the CDR3 is TGTGCCAGTAGTATCGGGACTAGCGGGGTCTACAATGAGCAGTTCTTC. The encoded protein is CASSIGTSGVYNEQFF.

This clonotype was seen repeatedly, ten times or more. The chain combines TRBV21-1 with TRBJ2-5; TRBD1 is the table's D call, not checked against the DNA. TRBV21-1 is classified as a pseudogene. CDR3 length equals 16 residues. The CDR3 DNA reads as TGTGCCAGCACTTATTCCACGAACAGGGCCCAAGAGACCCAGTACTTC. It is translated as CASTYSTNRAQETQYF.

This clonotype was counted many times. The V call is TRBV20-1, the J call TRBJ2-1, with 10 bases matching TRBD2. The CDR3 runs to 13 residues. V trimming: 5 bases; J trimming: 3 bases; junction bases outside the gene matches: 1. Germline CDR1 is DFQATT and CDR2 is SNEGSKA (reference sequence). The CDR3 DNA reads TGCAGTGCTTGGACTAGCGGCTACAATGAGCAGTTCTTC. This gives the protein CSAWTSGYNEQFF.

This clonotype was seen at least ten times. CDR3 loop: CSARDLKGATNEKLFF. The CDR3 DNA follows: TGCAGTGCTAGAGATCTGAAGGGGGCTACTAATGAAAAACTGTTTTTT. The rearrangement uses TRBV20-1 and TRBJ1-4; 7 bases line up with TRBD1. Germline V gene data show CDR1 as DFQATT and CDR2 as SNEGSKA (reference sequence). The CDR3 length is 16 residues. Trimming at V came to 0 bases and at J to 2 bases, leaving 6 bases not matched to a gene.

This clonotype was observed at least ten times. The chain links TRBV9 to TRBJ1-6; the D gene is possibly TRBD1 (6 bases). V lost 7 bases to trimming and J lost 6 bases, with 14 bases between them. This CDR3 spans 14 amino acids. Germline CDR1 and CDR2: SGDLS and YYNGEE. Written as DNA, the CDR3 is TGTGCCAGCGGACCGGGACAATCTAATTCACCCCTCCACTTT. This sequence encodes CASGPGQSNSPLHF.

For this clonotype: A much larger clonotype is one base distant, so this may be a read error. V and J are TRBV19 and TRBJ2-3; 8 bases align to TRBD1. The CDR3 runs 16 residues. Germline lookup yields CDR1 LNHDA and CDR2 SQIVND (reference sequence). The CDR3 here is CVSSARQGLGTDTQYF. The DNA of the CDR3 is TGTGTCAGTAGTGCCAGACAGGGGCTGGGAACAGATACGCAGTATTTT.